These T cell receptor beta chains were read from a single sample in a study of technical replicates of blood from four donors. Sequencing was performed with immunoSEQ multiplex PCR; in TCRdb, only in-frame clones are kept and a portion is missing. The sample contains 70,000 to 90,000 clones, around 90% of which appear only once. Sequenced input: T cells isolated from PBMCs. The receptors were sampled from a human donor in good health. Each CDR3 is given with its conserved first and last residue. The D gene is left open where the match is weak. Clone size is not always given. Where it is, it says once, few, many or a class for expanded clones.

J gene: TRBJ2-1; CDR3 length: 14; V gene: TRBV18; D gene: TRBD1; clone size: NA; CDR3 protein: CASSRQGVLDEQFF; CDR3 DNA: TGTGCCAGCTCCCGACAGGGAGTACTAGATGAGCAGTTCTTC
J gene: TRBJ2-7; CDR3 length: 11; V gene: TRBV20-1; D gene: NA; clone size: NA; CDR3 protein: CSASHREGQYF; CDR3 DNA: TGCAGTGCTAGCCACAGGGAGGGGCAGTACTTC
J gene: TRBJ2-4; CDR3 length: 16; V gene: TRBV11-2; D gene: NA; clone size: NA; CDR3 protein: CASSVDLALAKNIQYF; CDR3 DNA: TGTGCCAGCAGCGTGGACTTAGCTCTAGCCAAAAACATTCAGTACTTC
J gene: TRBJ1-6; CDR3 length: 14; V gene: TRBV11-3; D gene: NA; clone size: NA; CDR3 protein: CASSIRNFNSPLHF; CDR3 DNA: TGTGCCAGCAGCATCAGAAATTTTAATTCACCCCTCCACTTT
J gene: TRBJ1-5; CDR3 length: 13; V gene: TRBV11-3; D gene: NA; clone size: NA; CDR3 protein: CASSFSANQPQHF; CDR3 DNA: TGTGCCAGCAGCTTCAGCGCCAATCAGCCCCAGCATTTT
J gene: TRBJ2-3; CDR3 length: 13; V gene: TRBV29-1; D gene: NA; clone size: NA; CDR3 protein: CSGVEPNTDTQYF; CDR3 DNA: TGCAGCGGCGTCGAGCCAAACACAGATACGCAGTATTTT
J gene: TRBJ1-2; CDR3 length: 14; V gene: TRBV27; D gene: TRBD1; clone size: NA; CDR3 protein: CASSLSGTGYGYTF; CDR3 DNA: TGTGCCAGCAGTTTATCCGGGACAGGCTATGGCTACACCTTC
J gene: TRBJ1-1; CDR3 length: 16; V gene: TRBV5-1; D gene: NA; clone size: NA; CDR3 protein: CASSEPGSGGNTEAFF; CDR3 DNA: TGCGCCAGCAGCGAACCCGGTTCCGGGGGAAACACTGAAGCTTTCTTT
J gene: TRBJ1-3; CDR3 length: 14; V gene: TRBV15; D gene: NA; clone size: NA; CDR3 protein: CATSRVVSGNTIYF; CDR3 DNA: TGTGCCACCAGCAGAGTAGTCTCTGGAAACACCATATATTTT
J gene: TRBJ2-7; CDR3 length: 14; V gene: TRBV10-3; D gene: NA; clone size: NA; CDR3 protein: CAISESERGYEQYF; CDR3 DNA: TGTGCCATCAGTGAGTCAGAGAGAGGCTACGAGCAGTACTTC
J gene: TRBJ2-3; CDR3 length: 17; V gene: TRBV4-1; D gene: NA; clone size: NA; CDR3 protein: CASSQEWQGISTDTQYF; CDR3 DNA: TGCGCCAGCAGCCAAGAATGGCAGGGCATCAGCACAGATACGCAGTATTTT
J gene: TRBJ2-5; CDR3 length: 15; V gene: TRBV7-6; D gene: NA; clone size: NA; CDR3 protein: CASSLASAGQETQYF; CDR3 DNA: TGTGCCAGCAGCTTAGCGTCCGCAGGACAAGAGACCCAGTACTTC
J gene: TRBJ2-1; CDR3 length: 14; V gene: TRBV28; D gene: TRBD2; clone size: NA; CDR3 protein: CASSSGRAGNEQFF; CDR3 DNA: TGTGCCAGCAGCTCTGGGAGGGCGGGCAATGAGCAGTTCTTC
J gene: TRBJ2-1; CDR3 length: 13; V gene: TRBV5-6; D gene: NA; clone size: once; CDR3 protein: CASSLVGGNEQFF; CDR3 DNA: TGTGCCAGCAGCTTGGTCGGGGGAAATGAGCAGTTCTTC
J gene: TRBJ1-3; CDR3 length: 15; V gene: TRBV5-4; D gene: NA; clone size: NA; CDR3 protein: CASTQGLREGNTIYF; CDR3 DNA: TGTGCCAGCACCCAAGGCCTACGGGAAGGAAACACCATATATTTT
J gene: TRBJ2-1; CDR3 length: 15; V gene: TRBV4-1; D gene: TRBD2; clone size: NA; CDR3 protein: CASSSRLAGNNEQFF; CDR3 DNA: TGCGCCAGCAGCTCGCGACTAGCGGGGAACAATGAGCAGTTCTTC
J gene: TRBJ1-1; CDR3 length: 14; V gene: TRBV19; D gene: TRBD1; clone size: NA; CDR3 protein: CASSILQGRTEAFF; CDR3 DNA: TGTGCCAGTAGTATACTACAGGGGCGTACTGAAGCTTTCTTT
J gene: TRBJ1-1; CDR3 length: 14; V gene: TRBV5-4; D gene: NA; clone size: once; CDR3 protein: CASSLGQMNTEAFF; CDR3 DNA: TGTGCCAGCAGCTTGGGGCAGATGAACACTGAAGCTTTCTTT
J gene: TRBJ1-1; CDR3 length: 16; V gene: TRBV15; D gene: TRBD1; clone size: NA; CDR3 protein: CATSRRVGTGSAKAFF; CDR3 DNA: TGTGCCACCAGCAGAAGGGTCGGGACAGGGTCTGCGAAAGCTTTCTTT
J gene: TRBJ2-1; CDR3 length: 15; V gene: TRBV15; D gene: NA; clone size: once; CDR3 protein: CATSRDGGTYNEQFF; CDR3 DNA: TGTGCCACCAGCAGAGATGGCGGAACATACAATGAGCAGTTCTTC
J gene: TRBJ1-1; CDR3 length: 17; V gene: TRBV5-1; D gene: TRBD1; clone size: NA; CDR3 protein: CASSFHRTGFGNTEAFF; CDR3 DNA: TGCGCCAGCAGCTTTCATAGGACAGGGTTCGGGAACACTGAAGCTTTCTTT
J gene: TRBJ2-7; CDR3 length: 12; V gene: TRBV28; D gene: NA; clone size: NA; CDR3 protein: CASSLYSKPQYF; CDR3 DNA: TGTGCCAGCAGTTTATATTCGAAGCCGCAGTACTTC
J gene: TRBJ2-5; CDR3 length: 15; V gene: TRBV9; D gene: NA; clone size: NA; CDR3 protein: CASSVAGMHQETQYF; CDR3 DNA: TGTGCCAGCAGCGTAGCCGGGATGCACCAAGAGACCCAGTACTTC
J gene: TRBJ2-6; CDR3 length: 14; V gene: TRBV19; D gene: NA; clone size: NA; CDR3 protein: CASSPSSGANVLTF; CDR3 DNA: TGTGCCAGTAGTCCGTCTTCTGGGGCCAACGTCCTGACTTTC
J gene: TRBJ2-7; CDR3 length: 14; V gene: TRBV30; D gene: TRBD2; clone size: NA; CDR3 protein: CACNNPGGAYEQYF; CDR3 DNA: TGTGCCTGTAATAACCCTGGGGGGGCCTACGAGCAGTACTTC
J gene: TRBJ2-3; CDR3 length: 16; V gene: TRBV4-2; D gene: TRBD2; clone size: NA; CDR3 protein: CASSQVTGGAADTQYF; CDR3 DNA: TGTGCCAGCAGCCAAGTAACGGGGGGGGCTGCAGATACGCAGTATTTT
J gene: TRBJ1-5; CDR3 length: 22; V gene: TRBV15; D gene: TRBD1; clone size: NA; CDR3 protein: CATSRESKLVGTGSYSNQPQHF; CDR3 DNA: TGTGCCACCAGCAGGGAATCAAAATTGGTGGGGACAGGGTCTTATAGCAATCAGCCCCAGCATTTT
J gene: TRBJ2-2; CDR3 length: 17; V gene: TRBV29-1; D gene: TRBD2; clone size: NA; CDR3 protein: CSGGSGRNFANTGELFF; CDR3 DNA: TGCAGCGGTGGGAGCGGGAGGAACTTCGCGAACACCGGGGAGCTGTTTTTT